The TCR beta chain described here comes from a study of T cell responses to AZD1222 COVID-19 vaccine. Study observations and caveats: Two AZD1222 doses significantly raised spike-specific TCR breadth and depth over controls. As reported, nearly half of all spike-specific TCRs target variant regions that are unmutated. White British ancestry dominated among donors, who included more females, and clonal diversity was possibly underestimated.

CDR1 and CDR2 from the germline V gene are GTSNPN and SVGIG (reference sequence). Unmatched junction bases numbered 8, after V lost 1 base and J lost 7 bases. The CDR3 consists of 16 residues. Notes on this clone: The antigen remains unidentified.

Some second doses came at about 4 weeks and others at about 12 weeks; these were pooled. Profiled with immunoSEQ multiplex PCR; TCRdb holds only in-frame clones, not every one. The sample lists approximately 120,000 clones, around 85% occurring once. The rearrangement links TRBV30 to TRBJ1-6; 9 bases are a match to TRBD1. The TCR sequence derives from an adult who received the AZD1222 COVID-19 vaccine. The sequenced sample was peripheral blood, obtained 28 days after the second AZD1222 dose. The CDR3 sequence: CAWSGRQGVRNSPLHF. CDR3 in DNA: TGTGCCTGGAGTGGGCGACAGGGGGTCCGGAATTCACCCCTCCACTTT.